The entry that follows covers one T cell receptor (beta chain) sequence. The antigen remains unidentified. These data originate in a study of Tregs in tolerant kidney transplant recipients. The overall study: Mixed chimerism was transient after nonmyeloablative marrow transplants from related graft donors.

Produced via immunoSEQ multiplex PCR; TCRdb's table is partial and in-frame only. The sample carries tens of thousands of clones, about 88% recorded once. Overall study findings and caveats: Expanding Tregs on activated donor B cells appeared to best identify donor-specific TCRbeta clones. In tolerant patients, donor-specific Tregs outgrew total Tregs, suggesting antigen-driven expansion.

Trimming took 2 bases from V and 1 from J, leaving 10 bases between them. The CDR3 contains 15 residues. Per germline, CDR1 MDHEN and CDR2 SYDVKM. Sequenced here: CD4+ T cells from blood, sampled before the transplant. The sequence derives from a human donor who received a combined kidney and bone marrow transplant. The gene calls are TRBV28 and TRBJ2-3, with D maybe TRBD2 (6 bases). CDR3 protein: CASSLAGLGTDTQYF. CDR3 DNA sequence: TGTGCCAGCAGTTTAGCGGGATTGGGCACAGATACGCAGTATTTT. Drawing the rest from reference TRBV28 and TRBJ2-3, the complete variable domain is DVKVTQSSRYLVKRTGEKVFLECVQDMDHENMFWYRQDPGLGLRLIYFSYDVKMKEKGDIPEGYSVSREKKERFSLILESASTNQTSMYLCASSLAGLGTDTQYFGPGTRLTVL.